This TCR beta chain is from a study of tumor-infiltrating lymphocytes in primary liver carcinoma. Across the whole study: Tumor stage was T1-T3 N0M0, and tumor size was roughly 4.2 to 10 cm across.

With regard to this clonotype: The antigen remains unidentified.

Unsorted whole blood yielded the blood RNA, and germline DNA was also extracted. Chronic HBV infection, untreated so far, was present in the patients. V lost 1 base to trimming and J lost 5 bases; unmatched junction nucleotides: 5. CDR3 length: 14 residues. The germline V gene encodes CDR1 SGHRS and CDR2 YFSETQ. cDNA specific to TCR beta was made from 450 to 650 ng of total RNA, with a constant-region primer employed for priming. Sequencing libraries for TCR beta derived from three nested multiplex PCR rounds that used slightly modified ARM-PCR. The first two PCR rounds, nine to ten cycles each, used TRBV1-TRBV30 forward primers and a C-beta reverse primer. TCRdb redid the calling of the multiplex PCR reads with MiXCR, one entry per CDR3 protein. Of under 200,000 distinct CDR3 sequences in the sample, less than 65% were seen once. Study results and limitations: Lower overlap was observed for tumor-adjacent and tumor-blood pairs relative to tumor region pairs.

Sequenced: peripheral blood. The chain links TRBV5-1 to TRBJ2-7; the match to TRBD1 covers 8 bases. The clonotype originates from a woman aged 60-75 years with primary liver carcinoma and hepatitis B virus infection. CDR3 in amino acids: CASSLYQGANEQYF. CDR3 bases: TGCGCCAGCAGCTTGTATCAGGGGGCCAACGAGCAGTACTTC.